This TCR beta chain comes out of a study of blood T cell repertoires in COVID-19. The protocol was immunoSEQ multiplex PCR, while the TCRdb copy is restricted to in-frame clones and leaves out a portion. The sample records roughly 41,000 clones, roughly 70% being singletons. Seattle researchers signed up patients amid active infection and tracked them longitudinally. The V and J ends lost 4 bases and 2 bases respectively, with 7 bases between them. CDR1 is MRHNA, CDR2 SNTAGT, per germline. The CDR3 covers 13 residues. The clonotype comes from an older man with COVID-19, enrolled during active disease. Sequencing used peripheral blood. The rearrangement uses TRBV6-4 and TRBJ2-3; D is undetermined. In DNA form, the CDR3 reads TGTGCCAGCAGTGTTAAGCCCACAGATACGCAGTATTTT. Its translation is CASSVKPTDTQYF.